Sequencing of this T cell receptor beta chain was carried out in a study of blood T cell repertoires in COVID-19. Background on the study: PBMCs, B-cell-depleted T cells, or T cells were the source of the cDNA or gDNA that made up the material.

Sequenced by immunoSEQ multiplex PCR; TCRdb stores in-frame clones only, minus some. The table lists about 380,000 clones, about 89% of them singletons. CDR3 length: 17 residues. In germline, CDR1 is MNHEY, CDR2 SMNVEV (reference sequence). V was shortened by 1 base and J by 3 bases, with 18 bases between the two germline ends. Symptom resolution, clearance, or two negative PCRs marked the recovered donors of Cohort 3. The receptor was derived from a man aged 30 to 45 who had recovered from COVID-19. The material sequenced was PBMCs or T cells enriched from blood (not recorded which). The gene calls are TRBV27 and TRBJ1-1, with D perhaps TRBD1 (6 bases). For the CDR3, the DNA is TGTGCCAGCAGTTTATGGGGACACCTAGAGAAGGACACTGAAGCTTTCTTT. Translating it yields CASSLWGHLEKDTEAFF.